The clone carrying this T cell receptor (beta chain) has at least ten counts. Antigen: not known. This record belongs to a study of CD8 T cells in ankylosing spondylitis. Making use of molecular barcodes, quantitative 5'-RACE generated TCR beta libraries. TCRdb re-called the 5' RACE reads through MiXCR, storing one row per CDR3 protein. In the table there are about 240,000 distinct CDR3 sequences, about 10% of which are singletons. Points from the study as a whole: Disease-associated clones were CD8+ and fairly uncommon in peripheral blood. Within matched ankylosing spondylitis synovial fluid, disease-linked clones were reportedly significantly enriched. Seemingly characteristic of ankylosing spondylitis blood was a TCR beta motif consisting of about 8 highly homologous variants.

The sequenced material came from blood, either unsorted or a sorted T cell fraction (not recorded which). The TCR comes from a male donor with ankylosing spondylitis or in good health (not recorded which).

The CDR3 is CSARAQGAGDTEAFF. DNA for the CDR3: TGCAGTGCTAGAGCCCAGGGGGCAGGAGACACTGAAGCTTTCTTT. V gene TRBV20-1 combines with J gene TRBJ1-1; TRBD1 agrees at 8 bases. The CDR3 sequence is 15 residues long. Germline loops: CDR1 DFQATT, CDR2 SNEGSKA (reference sequence). V shed 1 base and J 3 bases; nucleotides not matched to a gene: 7.